What follows are 26 T cell receptor beta chains derived from one specimen sequenced in a study of low-dose radiotherapy and immunotherapy resistance in tumors. Priming of first-strand cDNA relied on TRAV- and TRBV-specific primers (covering alpha and beta chains). It was with a constant-region primer and a V-primer adapter that TCRs were amplified over approximately 18 PCR cycles. TCRdb reprocessed the reads via MiXCR and lists one record per CDR3 protein. The sample holds almost 45,000 distinct CDR3 sequences, 20% to 30% seen once. The time point: after trial treatment. Treatment: LDRT plus nivolumab, ipilimumab, low-dose cyclophosphamide and aspirin (RACIN trial). This specimen was PBMCs, taken after low-dose radiotherapy plus immunotherapy. Receptors originate from a male donor with prostate cancer.

This clonotype was seen repeatedly, ten times or more. This chain uses TRBV2 with TRBJ2-1; 10 nucleotides agree with TRBD2. V lost 7 bases, J lost 10 bases, and 10 bases stayed unmatched. Germline CDR1 SNHLY, CDR2 FYNNEI. This CDR3 has 14 residues. The CDR3 here is CASTSLAGYGEQFF. CDR3 DNA: TGTGCCAGCACCTCACTAGCGGGATATGGGGAGCAGTTCTTC.

V usage is TRBV4-1 and J usage is TRBJ2-1; the match to TRBD2 covers 8 bases. CDR3 length equals 14 residues. CDR1 MGHRA and CDR2 YSYEKL come from the germline V gene. V lost 5 bases, J lost 7 bases, and 7 bases stayed unmatched. The CDR3 nucleotides read TGCGCCAGCAGCAGCCTGATAGCGGGAAATGAGCAGTTCTTC. Its protein product is CASSSLIAGNEQFF.

V gene TRBV15 combines with J gene TRBJ2-3, with a tentative D call TRBD2 (9 bases). Germline CDR1 LNHNV, CDR2 YYDKDF (reference sequence). This CDR3 is 16 amino acids long. V shed 0 bases and J shed 9 bases, with 19 bases lying between them. CDR3 nucleotides: TGTGCCACCAGCAGAGATCAGGGGGCGGGGGGGCCAACGCAGTATTTT. It is translated as CATSRDQGAGGPTQYF. Based on the CDR3 plus reference TRBV15 and TRBJ2-3, the full variable domain is DAMVIQNPRYQVTQFGKPVTLSCSQTLNHNVMYWYQQKSSQAPKLLFHYYDKDFNNEADTPDNFQSRRPNTSFCFLDIRSPGLGDTAMYLCATSRDQGAGGPTQYFGPGTRLTVL.

This clonotype was seen a few times. The chain links TRBV20-1 to TRBJ2-2, with 9 bases matching TRBD2. V trimming: 3 bases; J trimming: 7 bases; junction bases outside the gene matches: 12. CDR3 length equals 16 residues. CDR1 and CDR2 from the germline V gene are DFQATT and SNEGSKA (reference sequence). The CDR3 spells CSASLSSGTVGGELFF. CDR3 in DNA: TGCAGTGCTAGTTTGTCTAGCGGGACCGTTGGCGGGGAGCTGTTTTTT.

This clonotype was seen a handful of times. At one end the junction does not follow the germline gene, possibly because of a read error. The rearrangement joins TRBV5-3 to TRBJ2-1, with D possibly TRBD1 on 6 matching bases. TRBV5-3 carries the ORF label, with uncertain function. This CDR3 has 15 residues. This CDR3 reads CASSLYAGQNYEQFF. CDR3 bases: TGTGCCAGCAGCTTGTATGCCGGACAGAACTACGAGCAGTTCTTC.

Ten or more counts support this clonotype. The chain employs TRBV28 and TRBJ2-5; TRBD2 might be the D (6 bases). Germline V gene data show CDR1 as MDHEN and CDR2 as SYDVKM. Trimming shortened V by 6 bases and J by 5 bases, and 16 bases separated the two germline ends. This CDR3 has 14 amino acids. The CDR3 DNA sequence: TGTGCCAGCAGCACCCCTGGAGGGTGGGAGACCCAGTACTTC. Its translation is CASSTPGGWETQYF.

This clonotype came up many times. This chain uses TRBV5-1 with TRBJ2-5, with no clear D. Germline-derived CDR1 and CDR2 are SGHRS and YFSETQ. V lost 3 bases, J lost 3 bases, and 12 bases lay in between. The CDR3 has 14 amino acids. In DNA form, the CDR3 reads TGCGCCAGCAGCTCTCCGGCCGAGGAAGAGACCCAGTACTTC. It specifies CASSSPAEEETQYF.

To note about this clonotype: A far larger clone is one nucleotide away, so this likely arose from a read error. The chain links TRBV13 to TRBJ2-2, with 7 bases identical to TRBD2. The length of the CDR3 is 16 residues. The V segment lost 6 bases and the J segment 7 bases; nucleotides outside the gene matches: 14. Germline CDR1 and CDR2: PRHDT and FYEKMQ (reference sequence). In DNA, the CDR3 is TGTGCCAGCAGACCGCTAGTGGGAGGGCCCGGCGGGGAGCTGTTTTTT. Protein sequence: CASRPLVGGPGGELFF.

This clonotype was seen many times. The rearrangement uses TRBV2 and TRBJ1-6, with D possibly TRBD1 on 5 matching bases. Germline V gene lookup returns CDR1 SNHLY and CDR2 FYNNEI. V was clipped by 4 bases and J by 8 bases, with 9 bases between them. CDR3 length equals 13 residues. CDR3 coding DNA: TGTGCCAGCAGTGGGCAGGGATATTCACCCCTCCACTTT. Its translation is CASSGQGYSPLHF.

As regards this clonotype: This probably arose from a read error, given a far larger clone one base away. J is TRBJ2-1 and V is TRBV6-2 or TRBV6-3, with TRBD2 identical over 7 bases. With V trimmed by 6 bases and J by 8 bases, 7 bases remained unmatched. Germline V gene sequence: CDR1 MNHEY, CDR2 SVGEGT. CDR3 length equals 13 residues. The CDR3 DNA reads TGTGCCAGCAGCGGAGGGAGGGCCGATGAGCAGTTCTTC. It yields the protein CASSGGRADEQFF.

This clonotype was seen repeatedly, ten times or more. The genes are TRBV30 and TRBJ2-5; 8 bases match TRBD2. The V gene end was trimmed by 2 bases and the J gene end by 7 bases; junction bases not matched to a gene: 6. Germline CDR1 is GTSNPN and CDR2 is SVGIG (reference sequence). The CDR3 covers 13 residues. This chain's CDR3 is CAWSLSGSPTQYF. The CDR3 coding sequence is TGTGCCTGGAGTCTAAGCGGGAGTCCGACCCAGTACTTC.

Notes on this clonotype: It is likely a read error: a sequence one base away is far more abundant. The rearrangement links TRBV5-1 to TRBJ2-7, with 7 bases identical to TRBD1. The CDR3 length is 15 residues. CDR1 SGHRS and CDR2 YFSETQ come from the germline V gene. After removal of 4 bases from V and 7 bases from J, the junction contained 14 bases not matched to a gene. This CDR3 reads CASSTGQVSYNEQYF. The DNA of the CDR3 is TGCGCCAGCAGCACCGGACAGGTCTCCTACAATGAGCAGTACTTC. Full variable domain (outside the CDR3, taken from reference TRBV5-1 and TRBJ2-7): KAGVTQTPRYLIKTRGQQVTLSCSPISGHRSVSWYQQTPGQGLQFLFEYFSETQRNKGNFPGRFSGRQFSNSRSEMNVSTLELGDSALYLCASSTGQVSYNEQYFGPGTRLTVT.

Concerning this clonotype: A far larger clone is off by one base, so a read error is likely. The chain joins TRBV13 to TRBJ2-7, with D possibly TRBD2 on 5 matching bases. CDR3 length: 13 residues. Per germline, CDR1 PRHDT and CDR2 FYEKMQ (reference sequence). CDR3 coding DNA: TGTGCCAGCAGCTCGGGGAGCACCTACAAGCAGTACTTC. The encoded protein is CASSSGSTYKQYF.

J is TRBJ2-7 and V is TRBV30, with 11 bases aligning to TRBD2. Germline trimming cut 7 bases from V and 1 base from J; bases unmatched to any gene: 3. CDR1 and CDR2 (germline): GTSNPN, SVGIG (reference sequence). The CDR3 runs to 13 residues. The CDR3 spells CALTSGTSYEQYF. The CDR3 DNA is TGTGCCTTGACTAGCGGGACTTCCTACGAGCAGTACTTC.

This clonotype was counted ten times or more. The chain recombines TRBV5-1 with TRBJ2-5; TRBD1 agrees at 7 bases. The V and J ends lost 0 bases and 1 base, in that order; junction bases with no gene match: 3. This CDR3 comprises 15 residues. The germline V gene encodes CDR1 SGHRS and CDR2 YFSETQ. The CDR3 here is CASSLVGTAQETQYF. The CDR3 nucleotides are TGCGCCAGCAGCTTGGTTGGGACAGCCCAAGAGACCCAGTACTTC.

As to this clonotype: This likely traces to a read error, being one base from a far larger clone. J is TRBJ2-7 and V is TRBV11-2, with TRBD2 matching 7 bases. Germline V gene lookup returns CDR1 SGHAT and CDR2 FQNNGV. Unmatched junction bases numbered 8, after V lost 8 bases and J lost 7 bases. This CDR3 comprises 12 residues. CDR3 in DNA: TGTGCCAGCTGGGCTAGCGGCAATGAGCAGTACTTC. It yields the protein CASWASGNEQYF.

This clonotype was picked up many times. In DNA form, the CDR3 reads TGTGCCAGCAGTTTAGGACTAGCGCCCGGGGCAGATACGCAGTATTTT. Translating gives CASSLGLAPGADTQYF. The V and J genes are TRBV28 and TRBJ2-3; the match to TRBD2 covers 9 bases. CDR1 MDHEN and CDR2 SYDVKM come from the germline V gene. With V trimmed by 2 bases and J by 4 bases, 7 bases remained unmatched. There are 16 residues in the CDR3.

This clonotype was detected only a few times. This chain uses TRBV6-8 with TRBJ2-7; no firm D call. The CDR3 extends over 15 amino acids. Germline CDR1 is MNHGY and CDR2 is SAAAGT. Trimming shortened V by 7 bases and J by 2 bases, and 18 bases separated the two germline ends. Here the CDR3 reads CASTHSNSRPYEQYF. The CDR3 DNA sequence: TGTGCCAGCACGCACTCAAATTCAAGACCCTACGAGCAGTACTTC.

This chain connects TRBV29-1 to TRBJ2-3; 10 nucleotides line up with TRBD2. Germline V gene data show CDR1 as SQVTM and CDR2 as ANQGSEA. CDR3 length: 16 amino acids. The V segment lost 6 bases and the J segment 0 bases; nucleotides outside the gene matches: 9. The CDR3 nucleotides are TGCAGCGTCAGAGGTACTAGCGGGACTAGCACAGATACGCAGTATTTT. It is translated as CSVRGTSGTSTDTQYF.

This clonotype was recorded a few times. This chain joins TRBV28 and TRBJ1-2, with unresolved D. Trimming took 9 bases from V and 0 from J, leaving 14 bases between them. The germline V gene encodes CDR1 MDHEN and CDR2 SYDVKM. CDR3 length: 14 amino acids. DNA of the CDR3: TGTGCCAGTACGCCGGACGGTACTAACTATGGCTACACCTTC. Translated, it gives CASTPDGTNYGYTF.

This clonotype was recorded many times. This chain connects TRBV29-1 to TRBJ2-7; perhaps TRBD1 as D (6 bases). Germline CDR1 SQVTM, CDR2 ANQGSEA. CDR3 length: 12 residues. V lost 1 base and J lost 5, with 9 bases in between. The CDR3: CSVEGGTNEQYF. The CDR3 nucleotides are TGCAGCGTTGAAGGAGGGACAAACGAGCAGTACTTC.

This clonotype came up many times. The chain couples TRBV12-3 or TRBV12-4 to TRBJ2-3; the D gene could be TRBD1 or TRBD2 (5 bases each). With 5 bases removed from V and 1 base from J, the gap between germline ends came to 13 bases. The CDR3 has 15 residues. The CDR3 loop reads CASSGTGMGTDTQYF. The CDR3 bases are TGTGCCAGCAGTGGGACGGGGATGGGCACAGATACGCAGTATTTT.

By share of the sample, this clonotype is medium-sized. This chain connects TRBV4-1 to TRBJ2-1, with 8 bases identical to TRBD1. CDR3 length: 14 residues. The germline V gene has CDR1 MGHRA and CDR2 YSYEKL. V lost 5 bases, J lost 4 bases, and 4 bases stayed unmatched. The CDR3 loop reads CASSARTGYNEQFF. CDR3 nucleotide sequence: TGCGCCAGCAGCGCACGGACAGGGTACAATGAGCAGTTCTTC.

This clonotype was counted many times. This chain links TRBV19 with TRBJ1-1; D unclear. The CDR3 totals 14 residues. The V gene lost 6 bases and the J gene lost 0 bases, with 11 bases spanning the gap. CDR1 LNHDA and CDR2 SQIVND come from the germline V gene (reference sequence). CDR3 in amino acids: CASSPEQMNTEAFF. The CDR3 nucleotides read TGTGCCAGTAGCCCCGAACAGATGAACACTGAAGCTTTCTTT.

This clonotype showed up many times. V gene TRBV7-2 combines with J gene TRBJ2-4; 7 bases fit TRBD1. The germline V gene encodes CDR1 SGHTA and CDR2 FQGNSA. This CDR3 contains 13 residues. The ends lost 8 bases at V and 7 bases at J; junction bases unmatched: 8. CDR3 region: CASGEYRGNIQYF. The CDR3 DNA reads as TGTGCCAGCGGCGAATACAGGGGCAACATTCAGTACTTC.

This clonotype was recorded many times. The chain combines TRBV20-1 with TRBJ1-5; D is ambiguous. The CDR3 loop spans 12 amino acids. Germline V gene data show CDR1 as DFQATT and CDR2 as SNEGSKA (reference sequence). Trimming cost V 3 bases and J 4 bases, with 7 bases left between them. This CDR3 reads CSASSGNQPQHF. DNA for the CDR3: TGCAGTGCTAGTTCGGGGAATCAGCCCCAGCATTTT.